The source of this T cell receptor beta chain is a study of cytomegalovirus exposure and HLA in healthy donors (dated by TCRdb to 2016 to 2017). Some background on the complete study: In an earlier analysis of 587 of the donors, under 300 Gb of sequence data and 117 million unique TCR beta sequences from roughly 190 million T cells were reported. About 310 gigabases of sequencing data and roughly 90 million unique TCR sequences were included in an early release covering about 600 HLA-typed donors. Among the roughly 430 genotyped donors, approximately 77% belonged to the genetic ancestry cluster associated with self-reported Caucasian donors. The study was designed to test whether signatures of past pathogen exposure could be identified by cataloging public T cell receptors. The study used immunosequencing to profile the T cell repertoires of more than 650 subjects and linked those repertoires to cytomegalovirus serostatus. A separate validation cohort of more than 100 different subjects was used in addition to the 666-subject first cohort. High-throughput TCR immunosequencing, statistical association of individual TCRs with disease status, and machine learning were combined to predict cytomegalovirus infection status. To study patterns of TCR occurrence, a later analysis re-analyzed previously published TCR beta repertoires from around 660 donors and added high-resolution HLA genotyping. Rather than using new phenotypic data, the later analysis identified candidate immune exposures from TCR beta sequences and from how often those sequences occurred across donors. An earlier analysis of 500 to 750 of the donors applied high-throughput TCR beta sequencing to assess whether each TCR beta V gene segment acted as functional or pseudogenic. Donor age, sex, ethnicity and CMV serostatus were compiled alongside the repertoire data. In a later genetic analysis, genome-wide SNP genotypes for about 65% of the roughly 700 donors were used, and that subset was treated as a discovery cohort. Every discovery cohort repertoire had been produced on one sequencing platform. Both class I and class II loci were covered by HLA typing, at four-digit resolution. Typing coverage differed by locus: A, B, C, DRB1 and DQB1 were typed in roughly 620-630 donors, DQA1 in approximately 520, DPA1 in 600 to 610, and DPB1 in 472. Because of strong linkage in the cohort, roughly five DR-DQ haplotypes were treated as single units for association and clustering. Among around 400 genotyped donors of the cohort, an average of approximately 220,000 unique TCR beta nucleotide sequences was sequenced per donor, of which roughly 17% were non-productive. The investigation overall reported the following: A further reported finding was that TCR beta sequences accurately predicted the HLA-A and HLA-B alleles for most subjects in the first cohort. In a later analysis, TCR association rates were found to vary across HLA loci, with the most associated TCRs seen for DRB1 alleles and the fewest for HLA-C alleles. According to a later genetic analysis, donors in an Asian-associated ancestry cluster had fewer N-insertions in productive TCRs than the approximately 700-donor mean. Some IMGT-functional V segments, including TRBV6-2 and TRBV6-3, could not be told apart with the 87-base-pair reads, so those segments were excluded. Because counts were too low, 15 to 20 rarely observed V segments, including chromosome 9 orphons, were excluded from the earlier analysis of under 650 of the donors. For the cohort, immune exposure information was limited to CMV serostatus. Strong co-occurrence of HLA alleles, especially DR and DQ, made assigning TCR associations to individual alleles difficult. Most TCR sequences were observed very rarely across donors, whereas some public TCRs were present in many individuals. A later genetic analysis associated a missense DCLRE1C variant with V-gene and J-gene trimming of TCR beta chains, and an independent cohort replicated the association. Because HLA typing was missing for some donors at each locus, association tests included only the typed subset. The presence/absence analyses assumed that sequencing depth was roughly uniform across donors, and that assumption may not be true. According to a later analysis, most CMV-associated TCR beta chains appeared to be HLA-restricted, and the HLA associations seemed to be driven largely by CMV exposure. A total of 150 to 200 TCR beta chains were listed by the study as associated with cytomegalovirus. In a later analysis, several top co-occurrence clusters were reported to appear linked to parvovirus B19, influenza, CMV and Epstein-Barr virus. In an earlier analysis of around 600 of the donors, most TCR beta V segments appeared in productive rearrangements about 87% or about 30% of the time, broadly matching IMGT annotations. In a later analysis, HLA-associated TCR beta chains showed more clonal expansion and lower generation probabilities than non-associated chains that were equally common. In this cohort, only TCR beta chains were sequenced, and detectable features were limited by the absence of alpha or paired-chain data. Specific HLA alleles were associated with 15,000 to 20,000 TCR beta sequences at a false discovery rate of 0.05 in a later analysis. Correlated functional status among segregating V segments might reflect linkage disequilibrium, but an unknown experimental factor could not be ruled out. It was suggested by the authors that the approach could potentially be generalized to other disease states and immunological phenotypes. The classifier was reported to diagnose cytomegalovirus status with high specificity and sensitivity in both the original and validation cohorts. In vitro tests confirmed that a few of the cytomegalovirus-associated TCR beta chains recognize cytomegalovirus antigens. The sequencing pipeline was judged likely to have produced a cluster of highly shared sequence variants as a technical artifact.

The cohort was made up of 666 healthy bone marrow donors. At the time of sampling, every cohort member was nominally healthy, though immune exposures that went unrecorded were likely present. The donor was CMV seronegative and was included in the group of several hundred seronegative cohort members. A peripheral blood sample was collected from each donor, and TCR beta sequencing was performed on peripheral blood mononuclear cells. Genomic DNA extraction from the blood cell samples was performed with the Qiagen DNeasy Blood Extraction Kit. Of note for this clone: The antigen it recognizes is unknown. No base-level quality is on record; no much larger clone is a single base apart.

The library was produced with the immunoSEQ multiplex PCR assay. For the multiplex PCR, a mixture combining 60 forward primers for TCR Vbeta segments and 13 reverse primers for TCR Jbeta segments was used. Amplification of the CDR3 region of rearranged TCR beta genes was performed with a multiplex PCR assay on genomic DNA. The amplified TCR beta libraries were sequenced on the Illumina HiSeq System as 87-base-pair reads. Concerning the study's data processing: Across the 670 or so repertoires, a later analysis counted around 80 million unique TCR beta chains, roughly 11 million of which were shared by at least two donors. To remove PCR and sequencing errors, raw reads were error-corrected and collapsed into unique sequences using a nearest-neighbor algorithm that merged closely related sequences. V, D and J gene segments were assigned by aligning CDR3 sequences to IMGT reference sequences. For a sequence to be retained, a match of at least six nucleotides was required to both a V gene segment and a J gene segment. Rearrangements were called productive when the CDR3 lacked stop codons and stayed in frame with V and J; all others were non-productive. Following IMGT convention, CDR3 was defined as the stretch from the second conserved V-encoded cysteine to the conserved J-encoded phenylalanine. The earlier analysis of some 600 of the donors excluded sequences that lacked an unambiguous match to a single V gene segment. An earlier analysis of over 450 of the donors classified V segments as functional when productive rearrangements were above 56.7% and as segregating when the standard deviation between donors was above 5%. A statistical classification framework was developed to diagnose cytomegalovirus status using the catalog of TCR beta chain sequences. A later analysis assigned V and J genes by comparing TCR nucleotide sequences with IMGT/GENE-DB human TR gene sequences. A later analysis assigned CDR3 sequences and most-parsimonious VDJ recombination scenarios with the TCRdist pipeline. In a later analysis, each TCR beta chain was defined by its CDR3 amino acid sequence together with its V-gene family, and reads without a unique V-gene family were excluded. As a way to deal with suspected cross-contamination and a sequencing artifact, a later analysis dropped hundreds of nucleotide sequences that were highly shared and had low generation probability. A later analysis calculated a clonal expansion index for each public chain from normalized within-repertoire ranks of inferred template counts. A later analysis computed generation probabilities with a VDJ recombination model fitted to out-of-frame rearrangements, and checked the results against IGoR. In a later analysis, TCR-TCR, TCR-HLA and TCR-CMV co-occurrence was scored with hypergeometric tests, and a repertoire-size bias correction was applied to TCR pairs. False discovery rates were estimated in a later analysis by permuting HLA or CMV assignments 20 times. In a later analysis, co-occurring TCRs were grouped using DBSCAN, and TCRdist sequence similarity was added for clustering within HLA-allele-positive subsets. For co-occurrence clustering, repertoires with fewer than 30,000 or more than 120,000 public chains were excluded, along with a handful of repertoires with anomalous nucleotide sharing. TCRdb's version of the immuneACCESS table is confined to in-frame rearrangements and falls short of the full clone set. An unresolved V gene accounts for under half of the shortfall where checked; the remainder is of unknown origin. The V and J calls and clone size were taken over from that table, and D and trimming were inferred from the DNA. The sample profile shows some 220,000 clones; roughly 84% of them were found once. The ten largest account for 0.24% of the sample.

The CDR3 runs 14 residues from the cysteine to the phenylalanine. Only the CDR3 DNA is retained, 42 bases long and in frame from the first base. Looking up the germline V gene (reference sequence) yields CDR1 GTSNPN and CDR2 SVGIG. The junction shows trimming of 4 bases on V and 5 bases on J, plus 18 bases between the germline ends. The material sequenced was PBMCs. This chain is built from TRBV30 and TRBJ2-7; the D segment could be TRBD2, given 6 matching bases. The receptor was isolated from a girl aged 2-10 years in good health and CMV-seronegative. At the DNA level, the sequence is TGTGCCTGGAAAAAAACCGGGACTCTCCACGAGCAGTACTTC. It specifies CAWKKTGTLHEQYF.